These 27 T cell receptor beta chains originate from one sample sequenced in a study of blood T cells in healthy people across ages. The second PCR ran about 6 to 11 cycles with a sample-barcoded 5' primer and J-beta primers. TCRdb re-called the 5' RACE reads with MiXCR, one entry per CDR3 protein. The sample records about 1.5 million distinct CDR3 sequences, around 40% being singletons. Sequenced: blood. The origin of the receptors is a woman under 30 in good health.

Only a few counts were recorded for this clonotype. The chain joins TRBV15 to TRBJ2-1; D is perhaps TRBD1 or TRBD2 (6 bases each). With 0 bases removed from V and 6 bases from J, the gap between germline ends came to 24 bases. This CDR3 has 19 residues. Germline V CDR1 and CDR2: LNHNV, YYDKDF (reference sequence). In DNA, the CDR3 is TGTGCCACCAGCAGAGATCGGGGGCAGGGACATTTTCCGCTCAATGAGCAGTTCTTC. Amino acid sequence: CATSRDRGQGHFPLNEQFF. The entire variable domain, with the rest obtained from reference TRBV15 and TRBJ2-1, is as follows: DAMVIQNPRYQVTQFGKPVTLSCSQTLNHNVMYWYQQKSSQAPKLLFHYYDKDFNNEADTPDNFQSRRPNTSFCFLDIRSPGLGDTAMYLCATSRDRGQGHFPLNEQFFGPGTRLTVL.

This sequence joins TRBV12-3 or TRBV12-4 and TRBJ2-5; TRBD1 is a possible D gene (5 bases). The V end lost 6 bases, the J end lost 1 base, and 9 bases lay between the germline ends. The CDR3 consists of 13 residues. The CDR3 DNA sequence: TGTGCCAGCAGGAGACAGCCCCAAGAGACCCAGTACTTC. It is translated as CASRRQPQETQYF.

This clonotype was recorded a few times. The CDR3 protein is CSAAGQKVWTEAFF. The CDR3 nucleotides read TGCAGTGCGGCGGGACAGAAGGTATGGACTGAAGCTTTCTTT. The V gene is TRBV20-1, the J gene TRBJ1-1, with 7 bases that match TRBD1. Germline values: CDR1 DFQATT, CDR2 SNEGSKA (reference sequence). J gave up 5 bases and V 6 bases, and 12 bases lay outside the gene matches. The length of the CDR3 is 14 residues.

The chain carries TRBV20-1 and TRBJ2-7; tentative D call: TRBD2 (6 bases). From germline, CDR1 is DFQATT and CDR2 SNEGSKA (reference sequence). The CDR3 loop spans 11 amino acids. The V and J ends lost 3 bases and 6 bases respectively, with 9 bases between them. CDR3 amino acids: CSASSGVEQYF. CDR3 DNA sequence: TGCAGTGCTAGCTCGGGGGTCGAGCAGTACTTC.

The CDR3 DNA follows: TGCGCCAGCAGCCCAACGACAGGAAGCAATTCACCCCTCCACTTT. It translates to CASSPTTGSNSPLHF. The chain has TRBV5-1 and TRBJ1-6, with D possibly TRBD1 on 6 matching bases. Germline V gene sequence: CDR1 SGHRS, CDR2 YFSETQ. Deletions cut 4 bases from V and 7 bases from J, with 15 bases between. The CDR3 runs to 15 residues.

The CDR3 DNA is TGCAGTGCCCGTTCTGGGACAGACTATGGCTACACCTTC. Protein sequence: CSARSGTDYGYTF. V gene TRBV20-1 combines with J gene TRBJ1-2; 7 bases fit TRBD1. Trimming at V came to 6 bases and at J to 3 bases, leaving 7 bases not matched to a gene. Germline lookup yields CDR1 DFQATT and CDR2 SNEGSKA (reference sequence). This CDR3 has 13 residues.

This clonotype was counted only a few times. V gene TRBV6-5 combines with J gene TRBJ1-2; TRBD1 matches at 8 bases. CDR3 length: 15 residues. Germline trimming cut 0 bases from V and 5 bases from J; bases unmatched to any gene: 5. Germline CDR1 is MNHEY and CDR2 is SVGAGI. The CDR3 region has the DNA TGTGCCAGCAGTTACTCCGGGACAGGCTCTTATGGCTACACCTTC. It translates to CASSYSGTGSYGYTF.

The chain combines TRBV4-1 with TRBJ2-7; TRBD2 might be the D (5 bases). From germline, CDR1 is MGHRA and CDR2 YSYEKL. Deletions cut 0 bases from V and 0 bases from J, with 9 bases between. The CDR3 extends over 15 amino acids. This CDR3 is CASSQDGSGSYEQYF. In DNA, the CDR3 is TGCGCCAGCAGCCAAGATGGAAGCGGCTCCTACGAGCAGTACTTC.

The rearrangement uses TRBV20-1 and TRBJ2-7; no definite D call. Germline V gives CDR1 DFQATT, CDR2 SNEGSKA (reference sequence). V lost 1 base, J lost 1 base, and 11 bases lay in between. The CDR3 is 14 amino acids. The CDR3 nucleotides are TGCAGTGCTAGAGTCTCGGGCGTATCCTACGAGCAGTACTTC. This codes for CSARVSGVSYEQYF.

V and J are TRBV29-1 and TRBJ1-1; D is perhaps TRBD1 (5 bases). From germline, CDR1 is SQVTM and CDR2 ANQGSEA. Trimming took 4 bases from V and 10 from J, leaving 22 bases between them. This CDR3 has 14 residues. CDR3 nucleotide sequence: TGCAGCGTTGGGGGCTTGACGGCTCGTCTTGGAGCTTTCTTT. It specifies CSVGGLTARLGAFF.

This rearrangement joins TRBV5-1 to TRBJ2-1, with D tentatively TRBD1 (7 bases). V was shortened by 4 bases and J by 6 bases, with 23 bases between the two germline ends. Germline CDR1 and CDR2: SGHRS and YFSETQ. The CDR3 sequence is 17 residues long. Here the CDR3 DNA reads TGCGCCAGCAGCCCAGGGGGGACGGAGTCCCGATTCAATGAGCAGTTCTTC. It translates to CASSPGGTESRFNEQFF.

This clonotype was counted a few times. The V and J genes are TRBV4-3 and TRBJ2-7; no clear D gene. The CDR3 totals 15 residues. Trimming left V 0 bases short and J 0 bases short, with 9 bases between. The germline gives CDR1 LGHNA, CDR2 YSLEER. The chain's CDR3 is CASSQEGFSSYEQYF. In nucleotides, the CDR3 is TGCGCCAGCAGCCAAGAGGGCTTTAGCTCCTACGAGCAGTACTTC.

This clonotype has a count of ten or more. The chain joins TRBV29-1 to TRBJ2-7; D call uncertain. V was shortened by 7 bases and J by 2 bases, with 15 bases between the two germline ends. Germline loops: CDR1 SQVTM, CDR2 ANQGSEA. The CDR3 is 13 amino acids. In DNA form, the CDR3 reads TGCAGCGCGCTTCTCGTACAAACCTACGAGCAGTACTTC. Translating it yields CSALLVQTYEQYF.

This clonotype turned up a few times. Written as DNA, the CDR3 is TGTGCCAGCAGCTCCGGGATTCGCAATGAGCAGTTCTTC. This gives the protein CASSSGIRNEQFF. The chain carries TRBV7-2 and TRBJ2-1; a possible D gene is TRBD2 (5 bases). The V gene's germline CDR1 is SGHTA and CDR2 FQGNSA. This CDR3 comprises 13 residues. Between the trimmed V and J ends, which lost 4 bases and 6 bases, there was a span of 10 bases.

The chain has TRBV27 and TRBJ2-1; D possibly uses TRBD1 or TRBD2 (5 bases each). V lost 5 bases, J lost 3 bases, and 14 bases lay in between. This CDR3 is built from 15 residues. In germline, CDR1 is MNHEY, CDR2 SMNVEV (reference sequence). CDR3 sequence (DNA): TGTGCCAGCAGTCCCGCCGGGGCCCTCTACAATGAGCAGTTCTTC. It encodes CASSPAGALYNEQFF.

V and J are TRBV4-3 and TRBJ2-3, with 12 bases matching TRBD2. Trimming took 3 bases from V and 6 from J; bases not matched to a gene: 7. Germline loops: CDR1 LGHNA, CDR2 YSLEER. This CDR3 is built from 16 residues. CDR3 sequence: CASSQGLAGGRDTQYF. The CDR3 DNA follows: TGCGCCAGCAGCCAGGGGCTAGCGGGGGGGCGTGATACGCAGTATTTT.

The DNA for the CDR3 is TGCAGTGCTAGTAGCTGGGCCCAAGAGACCCAGTACTTC. Its protein is CSASSWAQETQYF. V gene TRBV20-1 combines with J gene TRBJ2-5; no definite D call. CDR1 and CDR2 from the germline V gene are DFQATT and SNEGSKA (reference sequence). The length of the CDR3 is 13 residues. The germline V and J ends were trimmed by 3 bases and 1 base, with 9 bases remaining between them.

This sequence joins TRBV12-3 or TRBV12-4 and TRBJ2-7; no definite D call. The length of the CDR3 is 14 residues. Trimming stripped 5 bases from V and 2 bases from J, with 13 bases between. The DNA for the CDR3 is TGTGCCAGCAGTCCCCCCGGCAACACCTACGAGCAGTACTTC. This gives the protein CASSPPGNTYEQYF.

This clonotype was counted only a few times. V gene TRBV29-1 combines with J gene TRBJ2-4; no reliable D call. Germline V lookup: CDR1 SQVTM, CDR2 ANQGSEA. The V gene lost 7 bases and the J gene lost 0 bases, with 13 bases spanning the gap. The CDR3 sequence is 14 residues long. CDR3 residues: CSAVAYRAKNIQYF. The CDR3 nucleotides read TGCAGCGCCGTCGCGTACAGAGCCAAAAACATTCAGTACTTC.

This clonotype came up a few times. J is TRBJ2-1 and V is TRBV20-1; 9 bases align to TRBD2. From germline, CDR1 is DFQATT and CDR2 SNEGSKA (reference sequence). J was trimmed by 3 bases and V by 6 bases; bases with no gene match: 12. The CDR3 is 16 amino acids. The CDR3 here is CSAAHPLAGNYNEQFF. The CDR3 DNA reads as TGCAGTGCCGCCCACCCGCTAGCGGGGAACTACAATGAGCAGTTCTTC.

This clonotype appeared a few times. V usage is TRBV6-6 and J usage is TRBJ1-1; TRBD1 is a possible D gene (5 bases). V was pared by 5 bases and J by 4 bases, with 17 bases between. There are 15 residues in the CDR3. The germline CDR1 and CDR2 sequences are MNHNY and SVGAGI (reference sequence). The CDR3 reads CASSAARDLGTEAFF. The CDR3, as DNA: TGTGCCAGCAGTGCCGCCCGGGACTTGGGCACTGAAGCTTTCTTT.

This clonotype was picked up a small number of times. The rearrangement joins TRBV29-1 to TRBJ2-3; 7 bases are shared with TRBD1. CDR3 length equals 17 residues. CDR1 SQVTM and CDR2 ANQGSEA come from the germline V gene. The J segment lost 0 bases and the V segment lost 3 bases, leaving 12 bases of the junction unmatched. DNA for the CDR3: TGCAGCGTTGACAGGGGCCGACAGGGAACTAGCACAGATACGCAGTATTTT. Amino acid sequence: CSVDRGRQGTSTDTQYF.

This clonotype was detected a few times. The chain employs TRBV29-1 and TRBJ2-3; D possibly corresponds to TRBD2 (6 bases). V was clipped by 5 bases and J by 1 base, with 13 bases between them. The CDR3 consists of 14 residues. Per germline, CDR1 SQVTM and CDR2 ANQGSEA. CDR3 sequence (DNA): TGCAGCGTTCTTTTAGCGGACCGCACAGATACGCAGTATTTT. This codes for CSVLLADRTDTQYF.

This chain joins TRBV12-3 or TRBV12-4 and TRBJ2-7, with 7 bases identical to TRBD1. The J call may be faulty, since TRBJ2-5 better matches the DNA end. The CDR3 runs to 13 residues. The CDR3 coding sequence is TGTGCCAGCACCCAAGACAGGGCAGAGACCCAGTACTTC. Its translation: CASTQDRAETQYF.

The genes are TRBV10-3 and TRBJ2-5; 7 bases are a match to TRBD2. Germline CDR1 is ENHRY and CDR2 is SYGVKD. V trimming: 3 bases; J trimming: 3 bases; junction bases outside the gene matches: 4. This CDR3 is built from 14 residues. The CDR3 loop reads CAISEGLAEETQYF. CDR3 DNA sequence: TGTGCCATCAGTGAAGGGCTAGCGGAAGAGACCCAGTACTTC.

The chain is built from TRBV6-5 and TRBJ2-5; D is possibly TRBD2 (5 bases). The J call may be in error: the DNA end matches TRBJ2-7 better. This CDR3 is 14 amino acids long. CDR1 and CDR2 (germline): MNHEY, SVGAGI. CDR3 amino acids: CASSYSTLRGEQYF. Here the CDR3 DNA reads TGTGCCAGCAGTTACTCGACTCTCCGGGGCGAGCAGTACTTC.

The genes are TRBV5-1 and TRBJ1-4; D not certain. V lost 5 bases and J lost 6, with 11 bases in between. Germline V gives CDR1 SGHRS, CDR2 YFSETQ. The CDR3 loop spans 13 amino acids. CDR3: CASRGSVDEKLFF. In DNA, the CDR3 is TGCGCCAGCAGGGGGTCCGTTGATGAAAAACTGTTTTTT.